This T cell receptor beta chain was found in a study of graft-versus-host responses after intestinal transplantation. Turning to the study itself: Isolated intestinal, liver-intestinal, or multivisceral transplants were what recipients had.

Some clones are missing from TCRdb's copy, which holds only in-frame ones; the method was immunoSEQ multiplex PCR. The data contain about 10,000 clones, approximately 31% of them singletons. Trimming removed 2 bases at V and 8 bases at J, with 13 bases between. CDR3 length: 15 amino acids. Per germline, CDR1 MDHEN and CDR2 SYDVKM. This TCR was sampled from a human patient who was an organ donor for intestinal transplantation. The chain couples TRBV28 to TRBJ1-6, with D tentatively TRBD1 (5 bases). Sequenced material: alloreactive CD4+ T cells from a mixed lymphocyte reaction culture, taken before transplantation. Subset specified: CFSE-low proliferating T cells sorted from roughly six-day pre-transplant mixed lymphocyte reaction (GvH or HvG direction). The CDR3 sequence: CASSLRQGRDSPLHF. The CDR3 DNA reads TGTGCCAGCAGTTTACGGCAGGGTAGGGATTCACCCCTCCACTTT.